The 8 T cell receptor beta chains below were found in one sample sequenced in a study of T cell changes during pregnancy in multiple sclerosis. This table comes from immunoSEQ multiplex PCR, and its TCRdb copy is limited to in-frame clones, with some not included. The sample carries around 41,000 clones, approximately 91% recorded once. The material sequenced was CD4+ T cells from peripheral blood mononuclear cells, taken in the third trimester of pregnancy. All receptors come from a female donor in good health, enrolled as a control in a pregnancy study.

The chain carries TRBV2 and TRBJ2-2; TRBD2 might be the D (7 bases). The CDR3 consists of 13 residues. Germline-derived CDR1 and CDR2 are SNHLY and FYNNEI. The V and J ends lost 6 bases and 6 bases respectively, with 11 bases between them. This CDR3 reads CASRGGRPGELFF. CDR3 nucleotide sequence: TGTGCCAGCAGGGGGGGGCGGCCCGGGGAGCTGTTTTTT.

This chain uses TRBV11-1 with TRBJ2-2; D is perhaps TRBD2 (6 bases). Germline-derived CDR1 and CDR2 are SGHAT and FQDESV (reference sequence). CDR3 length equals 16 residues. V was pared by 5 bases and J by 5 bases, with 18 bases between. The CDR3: CASSRARNAGTGELFF. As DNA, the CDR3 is TGTGCCAGCAGCCGGGCTCGGAATGCGGGAACCGGGGAGCTGTTTTTT. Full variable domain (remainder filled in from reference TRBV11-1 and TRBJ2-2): EAEVAQSPRYKITEKSQAVAFWCDPISGHATLYWYRQILGQGPELLVQFQDESVVDDSQLPKDRFSAERLKGVDSTLKIQPAELGDSAMYLCASSRARNAGTGELFFGEGSRLTVL.

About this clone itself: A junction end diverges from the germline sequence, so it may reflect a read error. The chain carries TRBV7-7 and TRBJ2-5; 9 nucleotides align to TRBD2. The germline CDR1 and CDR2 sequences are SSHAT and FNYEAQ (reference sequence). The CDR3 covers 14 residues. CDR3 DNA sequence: TGTGCTAGCAGCTTTAGCGGGGGTGAAGAGACCCAGTACTTC. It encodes CASSFSGGEETQYF. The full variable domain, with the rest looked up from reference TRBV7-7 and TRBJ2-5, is GAGVSQSPRYKVTKRGQDVTLRCDPISSHATLYWYQQALGQGPEFLTYFNYEAQPDKSGLPSDRFSAERPEGSISTLTIQRTEQRDSAMYRCASSFSGGEETQYFGPGTRLLVL.

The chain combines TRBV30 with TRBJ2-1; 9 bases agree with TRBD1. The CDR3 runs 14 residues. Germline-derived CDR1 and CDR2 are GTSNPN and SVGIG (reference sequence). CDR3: CALDSGTGYNEQFF. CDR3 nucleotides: TGTGCTTTAGACTCCGGGACAGGGTACAATGAGCAGTTCTTC.

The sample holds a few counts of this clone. CDR3 amino acids: CASRHTGDKDGYTF. As DNA, the CDR3 is TGTGCCAGCAGGCACACGGGGGATAAGGATGGCTACACCTTC. The gene calls are TRBV5-5 and TRBJ1-2; D is perhaps TRBD1 (5 bases). The V gene lost 5 bases and the J gene lost 6 bases, with 17 bases spanning the gap. Germline CDR1 reads SGHKS; CDR2 reads YYEKEE (reference sequence). The CDR3 runs to 14 residues. Based on the CDR3 plus reference TRBV5-5 and TRBJ1-2, the full variable domain is DAGVTQSPTHLIKTRGQQVTLRCSPISGHKSVSWYQQVLGQGPQFIFQYYEKEERGRGNFPDRFSARQFPNYSSELNVNALLLGDSALYLCASRHTGDKDGYTFGSGTRLTVV.

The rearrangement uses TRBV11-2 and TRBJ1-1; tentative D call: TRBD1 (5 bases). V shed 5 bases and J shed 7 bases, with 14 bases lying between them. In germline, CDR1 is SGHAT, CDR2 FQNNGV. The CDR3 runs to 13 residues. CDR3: CASSPQGKSEAFF. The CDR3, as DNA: TGTGCCAGCAGCCCCCAGGGAAAGAGTGAAGCTTTCTTT.

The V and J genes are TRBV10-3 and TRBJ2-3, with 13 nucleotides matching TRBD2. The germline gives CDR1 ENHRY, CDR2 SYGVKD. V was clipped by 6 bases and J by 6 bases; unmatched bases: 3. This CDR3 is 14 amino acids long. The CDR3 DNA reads TGTGCCATCAGCCCACTAGCGGGGGGGGATACGCAGTATTTT. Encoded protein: CAISPLAGGDTQYF.

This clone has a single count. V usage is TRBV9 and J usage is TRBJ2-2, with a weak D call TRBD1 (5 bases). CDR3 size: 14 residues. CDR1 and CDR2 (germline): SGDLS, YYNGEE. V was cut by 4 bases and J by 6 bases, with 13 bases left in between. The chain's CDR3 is CASSSQGVPGELFF. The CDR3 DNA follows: TGTGCCAGCAGCTCGCAGGGTGTCCCCGGGGAGCTGTTTTTT.